This T cell receptor (beta chain) was sequenced for a study of blood T cells in healthy people across ages (dated by TCRdb to about 2015). Turning to the overall study: In model experiments, template switching captured about one uniquely barcoded TCR beta cDNA molecule for every two T cells. The donors were divided into four age groups: young (average around 15 years), middle-aged (approximately 42), aged (62) and long-lived (82). To avoid experimental bias, donors of different ages were distributed randomly across sequencing lanes. The study analyzed two additional independent replicas of 1 million unique cDNA reads from the same blood draw for two donors, one aged 18 to 30 and one aged 80 or older. Age-related changes in TCR beta repertoire diversity were measured in the study by deep sequencing normalized with unique cDNA molecular identifiers. The full study reports these points: Observed TCR beta diversity per million T cells fell roughly linearly with age, and a significant reduction was already apparent by age roughly 40. Conclusive comparison of naive and antigen-experienced compartments was prevented by the profiling of bulk unsorted PBMCs. Estimates of total diversity based on one million sequenced T cells were regarded as lower bounds and as underestimates. Compared with the aged group, more naive CD4+ T cells, fewer expanded clones and increased TCR diversity were shown by the long-lived group, suggesting age selection. Donor CMV infection status was unknown, potentially confounding age-related changes in expanded clonotypes. A strong correlation was found between observed TCR beta diversity and the percentage of naive T cells measured by flow cytometry.

In the case of this clonotype: What antigen it recognizes has not been identified. No base quality information exists; no much larger clone differs at one position.

The donors were roughly 40 Caucasian individuals from Russia, aged 6 to 90 years, who were systemically healthy. Each donor gave around 9.9 milliliters of peripheral blood, collected into EDTA-treated Vacutainer tubes. Ficoll-Paque density-gradient centrifugation was used to isolate PBMCs, with at least 7 million per sample. Total RNA, at least 6 micrograms per sample, was extracted from PBMCs with Trizol reagent. Naive CD45RAhigh/CD27high T cell percentages were measured by flow cytometry on a PBMC aliquot from every donor. Trimming costs V 7 bases and J 3 bases, and their ends lie 9 bases apart. Via the germline V gene, CDR1 is MDHEN and CDR2 SYDVKM. Inclusive of the bounding cysteine and phenylalanine, the CDR3 is 12 residues long. The retained sequence is limited to the CDR3, 36 bases, with the frame set at the first base. Library prep was done by 5' RACE. The run used an Illumina HiSeq 2500. A second PCR of roughly 6 to 12 cycles was run with a J-beta primer mix and a sample-barcoded 5' primer. A unique molecular identifier was introduced onto each TCR beta cDNA molecule by a template-switch 5' adaptor carrying 12 random nucleotides. At least 3 million CDR3-containing paired-end reads were obtained from each sample. The Mint cDNA synthesis kit, primed by a TRBC-specific oligonucleotide, was used to synthesize first-strand cDNA from all RNA. All cDNA was treated with uracil-DNA glycosylase and then went through a first 18-cycle PCR with the universal primers M1SS and BC2_uni_R. The original methods were these. For normalization, 1 million high-quality reads were randomly selected from each sample, with every read carrying a distinct molecular identifier. Reads with shared molecular identifiers were discarded instead of being binned into consensus sequences. MiTCR, with a Q25 quality threshold and the strictest error-elimination algorithm, was used for CDR3 identification, clonotype clustering and error correction. A nonparametric unseen species model with Euler transformation was used to estimate lower-bound total TCR beta diversity. TCRdb's own reprocessing of the public reads used fastp at Q25 and MiXCR and kept productive beta chains. Every distinct CDR3 protein forms one entry, paired with its most common genes and DNA. The V and J calls and clone size are TCRdb's, not the authors'. The table for this sample lists around 940,000 distinct CDR3 sequences; 51% of them were counted only once. The leading ten clones occupy about a fifth of the sample.

This TCR was sampled from a woman in her sixties or seventies in good health. The V gene is TRBV28 and the J gene is TRBJ2-5; the D segment might be TRBD1 or TRBD2, since each matches 7 bases. Input material: blood. The sequenced DNA: TGTGCCAGCACAGGGGGGGAAGAGACCCAGTACTTC. Translated, this gives CASTGGEETQYF.